Sequencing of this TCR beta chain was carried out in a study of T cell responses to AZD1222 COVID-19 vaccine. This clone was seen once. Its specificity is unknown. Study-wide findings and caveats: The number of AZD1222 recipients seropositive at baseline was only 6 or 7. Nearly half of the spike-specific TCRs reportedly recognize variant regions that carry no mutations. White British ancestry dominated among donors, who included more females, and clonal diversity was possibly underestimated.

The CDR3 totals 15 residues. The V and J ends lost 6 bases and 0 bases, in that order; junction bases with no gene match: 7. Germline V gene lookup returns CDR1 MRHNA and CDR2 SNTAGT. TCRdb's table, derived via immunoSEQ multiplex PCR, lists solely in-frame clones and lacks some. This sample carries more than 250,000 clones, 85% to 95% of them seen once, and the ten largest clones take 0.55%. The TCR comes from an adult in good health. Sequenced here: peripheral blood, sampled on day 0 of AZD1222 vaccination. The rearrangement uses TRBV6-4 and TRBJ2-7; the match to TRBD1 covers 8 bases. CDR3 protein: CASRRQGQSSYEQYF. The CDR3 nucleotides read TGTGCCAGCAGACGACAGGGGCAAAGCTCCTACGAGCAGTACTTC.